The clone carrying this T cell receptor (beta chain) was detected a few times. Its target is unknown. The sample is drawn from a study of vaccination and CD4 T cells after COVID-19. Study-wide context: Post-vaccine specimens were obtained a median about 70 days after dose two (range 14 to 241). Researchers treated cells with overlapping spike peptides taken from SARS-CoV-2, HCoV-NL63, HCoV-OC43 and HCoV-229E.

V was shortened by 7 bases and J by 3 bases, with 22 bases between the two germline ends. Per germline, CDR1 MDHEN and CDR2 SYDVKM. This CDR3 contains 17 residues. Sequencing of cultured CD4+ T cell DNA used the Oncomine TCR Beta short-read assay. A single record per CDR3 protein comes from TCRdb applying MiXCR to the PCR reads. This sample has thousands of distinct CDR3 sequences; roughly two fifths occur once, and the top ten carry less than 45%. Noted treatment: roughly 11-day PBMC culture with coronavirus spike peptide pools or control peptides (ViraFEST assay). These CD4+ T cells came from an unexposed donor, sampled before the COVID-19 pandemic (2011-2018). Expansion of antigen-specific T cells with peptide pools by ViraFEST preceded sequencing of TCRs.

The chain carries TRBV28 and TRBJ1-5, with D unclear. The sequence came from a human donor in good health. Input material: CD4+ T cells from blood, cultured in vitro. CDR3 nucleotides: TGTGCCAGCAAAGTACCCGGGCTACTAAGGGTCAATCAGCCCCAGCATTTT. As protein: CASKVPGLLRVNQPQHF.